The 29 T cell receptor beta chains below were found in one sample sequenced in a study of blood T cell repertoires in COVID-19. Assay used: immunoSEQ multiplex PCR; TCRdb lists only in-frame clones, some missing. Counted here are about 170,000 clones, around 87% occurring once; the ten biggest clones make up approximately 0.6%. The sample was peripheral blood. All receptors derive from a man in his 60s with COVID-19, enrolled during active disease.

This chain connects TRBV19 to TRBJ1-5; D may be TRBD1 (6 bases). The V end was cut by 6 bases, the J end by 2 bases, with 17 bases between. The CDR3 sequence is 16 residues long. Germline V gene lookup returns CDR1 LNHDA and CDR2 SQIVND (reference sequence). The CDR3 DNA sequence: TGTGCCAGTAGCCTAGTGATGGGGGCCGGCAATCAGCCCCAGCATTTT. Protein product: CASSLVMGAGNQPQHF.

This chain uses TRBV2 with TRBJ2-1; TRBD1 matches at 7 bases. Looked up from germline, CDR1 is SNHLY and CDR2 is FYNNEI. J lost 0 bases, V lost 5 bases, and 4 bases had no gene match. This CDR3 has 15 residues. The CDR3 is CASSRGDSSYNEQFF. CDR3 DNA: TGTGCCAGCAGTCGAGGGGACAGCTCCTACAATGAGCAGTTCTTC.

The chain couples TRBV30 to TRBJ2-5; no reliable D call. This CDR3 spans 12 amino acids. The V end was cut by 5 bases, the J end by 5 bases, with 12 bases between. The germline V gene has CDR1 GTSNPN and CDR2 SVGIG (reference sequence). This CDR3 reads CAWDNLSETQYF. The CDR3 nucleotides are TGTGCCTGGGACAACCTTAGCGAGACCCAGTACTTC.

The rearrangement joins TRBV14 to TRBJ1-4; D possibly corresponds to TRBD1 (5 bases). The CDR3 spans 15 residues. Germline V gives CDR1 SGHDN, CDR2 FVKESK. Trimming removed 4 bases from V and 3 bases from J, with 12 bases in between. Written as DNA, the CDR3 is TGTGCCAGCAGCCCAGGGAGGGCGGCTAATGAAAAACTGTTTTTT. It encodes CASSPGRAANEKLFF.

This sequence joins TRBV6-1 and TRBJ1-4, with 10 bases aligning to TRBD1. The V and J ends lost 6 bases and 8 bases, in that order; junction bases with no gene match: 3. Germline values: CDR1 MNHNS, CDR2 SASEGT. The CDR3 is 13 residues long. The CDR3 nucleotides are TGTGCCAGCAGGGACAGGGGGGAGGAAAAACTGTTTTTT. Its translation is CASRDRGEEKLFF.

In DNA form, the CDR3 reads TGTGCCAGCAGCCAAGGACGGACTAGCGGGACTGAGACCCAGTACTTC. The encoded protein is CASSQGRTSGTETQYF. V usage is TRBV3-1 (or the pseudogene TRBV3-2) and J usage is TRBJ2-5; TRBD2 agrees at 12 bases. Germline CDR1 reads LGHDT; CDR2 reads YNNKEL (reference sequence). The V and J ends lost 1 base and 5 bases, in that order; junction bases with no gene match: 5. This CDR3 is 16 amino acids long.

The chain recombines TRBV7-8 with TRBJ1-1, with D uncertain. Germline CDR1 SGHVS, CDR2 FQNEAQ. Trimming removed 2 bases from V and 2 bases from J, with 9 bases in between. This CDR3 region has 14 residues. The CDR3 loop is CASSLPGRNTEAFF. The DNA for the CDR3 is TGTGCCAGCAGCTTACCCGGGAGAAACACTGAAGCTTTCTTT.

This CDR3 reads CASSVDGTSHQPQHF. The CDR3 bases are TGTGCCAGCAGCGTAGATGGCACCAGTCATCAGCCCCAGCATTTT. V gene TRBV9 combines with J gene TRBJ1-5; D remains unclear. Germline CDR1 SGDLS, CDR2 YYNGEE. V was pared by 0 bases and J by 5 bases, with 12 bases between. The CDR3 runs 15 residues.

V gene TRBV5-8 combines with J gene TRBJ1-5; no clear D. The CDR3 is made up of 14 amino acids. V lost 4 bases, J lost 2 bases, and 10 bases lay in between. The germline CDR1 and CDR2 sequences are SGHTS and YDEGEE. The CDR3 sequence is CASSPLRGNQPQHF. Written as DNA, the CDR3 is TGTGCCAGCAGCCCACTCCGCGGCAATCAGCCCCAGCATTTT.

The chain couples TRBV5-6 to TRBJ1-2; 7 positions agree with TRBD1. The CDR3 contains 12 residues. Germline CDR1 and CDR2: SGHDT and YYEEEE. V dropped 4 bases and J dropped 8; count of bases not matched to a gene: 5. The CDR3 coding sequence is TGTGCCAGCAGCACAGGGGCTTACGGCTACACCTTC. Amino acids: CASSTGAYGYTF.

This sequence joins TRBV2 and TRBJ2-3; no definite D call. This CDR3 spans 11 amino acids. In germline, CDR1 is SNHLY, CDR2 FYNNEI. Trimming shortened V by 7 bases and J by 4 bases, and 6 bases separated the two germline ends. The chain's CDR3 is CASTAADTQYF. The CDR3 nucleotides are TGTGCCAGCACTGCAGCAGATACGCAGTATTTT.

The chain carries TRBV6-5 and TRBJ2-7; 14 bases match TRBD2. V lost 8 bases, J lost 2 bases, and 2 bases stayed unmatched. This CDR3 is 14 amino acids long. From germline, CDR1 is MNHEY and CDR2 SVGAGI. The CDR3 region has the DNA TGTGCCAGCCAGACTAGCGGGGGGGCCTACGAGCAGTACTTC. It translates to CASQTSGGAYEQYF.

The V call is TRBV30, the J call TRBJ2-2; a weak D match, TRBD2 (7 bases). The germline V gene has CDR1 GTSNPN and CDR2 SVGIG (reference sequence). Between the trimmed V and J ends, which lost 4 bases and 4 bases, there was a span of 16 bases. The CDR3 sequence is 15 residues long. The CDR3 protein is CAWIKGEGTTGELFF. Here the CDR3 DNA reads TGTGCCTGGATAAAGGGGGAGGGGACCACCGGGGAGCTGTTTTTT.

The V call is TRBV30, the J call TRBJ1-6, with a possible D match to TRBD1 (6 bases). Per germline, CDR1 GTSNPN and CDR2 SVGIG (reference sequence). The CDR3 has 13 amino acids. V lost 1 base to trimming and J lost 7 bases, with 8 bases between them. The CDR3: CAWSGTANSPLHF. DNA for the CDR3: TGTGCCTGGAGTGGGACAGCGAATTCACCCCTCCACTTT. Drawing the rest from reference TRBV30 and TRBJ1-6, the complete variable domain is SQTIHQWPATLVQPVGSPLSLECTVEGTSNPNLYWYRQAAGRGLQLLFYSVGIGQISSEVPQNLSASRPQDRQFILSSKKLLLSDSGFYLCAWSGTANSPLHFGNGTRLTVT.

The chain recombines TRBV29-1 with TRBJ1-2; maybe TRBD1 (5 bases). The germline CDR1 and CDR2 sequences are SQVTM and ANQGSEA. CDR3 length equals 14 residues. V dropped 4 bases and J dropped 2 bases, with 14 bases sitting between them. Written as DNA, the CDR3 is TGCAGCGTTGCGCCCCAGGGTTCCAACTATGGCTACACCTTC. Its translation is CSVAPQGSNYGYTF.

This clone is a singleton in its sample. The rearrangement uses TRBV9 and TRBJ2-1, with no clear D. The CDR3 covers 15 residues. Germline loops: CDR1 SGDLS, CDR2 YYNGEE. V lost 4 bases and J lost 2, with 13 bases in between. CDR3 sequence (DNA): TGTGCCAGCAGCACCACTTCGAGCCCCTACAATGAGCAGTTCTTC. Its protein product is CASSTTSSPYNEQFF.

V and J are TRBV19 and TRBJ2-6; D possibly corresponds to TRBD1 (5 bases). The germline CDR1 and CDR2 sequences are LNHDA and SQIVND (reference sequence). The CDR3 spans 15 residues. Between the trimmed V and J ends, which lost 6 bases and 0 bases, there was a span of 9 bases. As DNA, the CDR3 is TGTGCCAGTAGAGGACACTCCTCTGGGGCCAACGTCCTGACTTTC. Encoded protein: CASRGHSSGANVLTF.

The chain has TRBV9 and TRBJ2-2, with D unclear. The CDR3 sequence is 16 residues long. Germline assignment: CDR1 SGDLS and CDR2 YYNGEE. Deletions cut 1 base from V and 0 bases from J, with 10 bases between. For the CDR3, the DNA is TGTGCCAGCAGCGTAAGTGGCGGAGCGAACACCGGGGAGCTGTTTTTT. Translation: CASSVSGGANTGELFF.

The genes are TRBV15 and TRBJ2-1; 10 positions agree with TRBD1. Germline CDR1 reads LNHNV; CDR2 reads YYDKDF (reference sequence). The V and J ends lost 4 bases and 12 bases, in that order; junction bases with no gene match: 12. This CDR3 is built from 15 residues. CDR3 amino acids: CATSKGPGQGSGQFF. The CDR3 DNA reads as TGTGCCACCAGCAAGGGGCCGGGACAGGGGTCGGGGCAGTTCTTC.

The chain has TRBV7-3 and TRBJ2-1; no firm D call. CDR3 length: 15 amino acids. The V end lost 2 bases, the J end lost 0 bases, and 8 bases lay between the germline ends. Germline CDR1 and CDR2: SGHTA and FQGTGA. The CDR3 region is CASSLVAHSYNEQFF. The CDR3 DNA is TGTGCCAGCAGCTTAGTGGCACACTCCTACAATGAGCAGTTCTTC. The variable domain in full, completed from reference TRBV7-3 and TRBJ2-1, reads GAGVSQTPSNKVTEKGKYVELRCDPISGHTALYWYRQSLGQGPEFLIYFQGTGAADDSGLPNDRFFAVRPEGSVSTLKIQRTERGDSAVYLCASSLVAHSYNEQFFGPGTRLTVL.

CDR3 region: CASSLPRGQNTEAFF. CDR3 DNA sequence: TGTGCCAGCAGCCTCCCCAGGGGTCAGAACACTGAAGCTTTCTTT. The chain joins TRBV28 to TRBJ1-1; possibly TRBD1 for D (6 bases). CDR1 is MDHEN, CDR2 SYDVKM, per germline. This CDR3 has 15 residues. Deletions cut 6 bases from V and 1 base from J, with 15 bases between.

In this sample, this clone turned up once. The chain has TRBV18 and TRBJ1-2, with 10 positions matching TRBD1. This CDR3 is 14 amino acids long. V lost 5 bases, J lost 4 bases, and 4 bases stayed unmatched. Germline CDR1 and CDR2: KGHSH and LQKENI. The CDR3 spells CASSTGTGAYGYTF. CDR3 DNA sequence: TGTGCCAGCTCAACCGGGACAGGGGCCTATGGCTACACCTTC.

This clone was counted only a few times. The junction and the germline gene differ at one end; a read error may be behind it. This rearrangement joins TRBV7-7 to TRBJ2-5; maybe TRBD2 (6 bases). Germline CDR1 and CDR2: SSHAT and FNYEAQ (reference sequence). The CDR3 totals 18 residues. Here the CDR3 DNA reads TGTGCTAGCAGCCCCCGGGCGGGGCGGGGCTCCCCCCGAGAGACCCAGTACTTC. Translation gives CASSPRAGRGSPRETQYF.

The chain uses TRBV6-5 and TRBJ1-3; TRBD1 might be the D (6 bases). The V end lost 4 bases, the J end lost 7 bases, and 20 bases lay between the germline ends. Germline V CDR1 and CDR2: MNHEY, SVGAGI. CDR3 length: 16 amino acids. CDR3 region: CASSSAGGGGSNTIYF. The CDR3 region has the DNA TGTGCCAGCAGTTCCGCCGGTGGGGGCGGTTCGAACACCATATATTTT.

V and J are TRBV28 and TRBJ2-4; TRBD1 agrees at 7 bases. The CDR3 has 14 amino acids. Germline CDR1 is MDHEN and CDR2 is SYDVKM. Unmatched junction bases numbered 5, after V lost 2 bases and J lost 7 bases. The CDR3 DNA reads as TGTGCCAGCAGTTTACCCCAAGGGGGCAACATTCAGTACTTC. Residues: CASSLPQGGNIQYF.

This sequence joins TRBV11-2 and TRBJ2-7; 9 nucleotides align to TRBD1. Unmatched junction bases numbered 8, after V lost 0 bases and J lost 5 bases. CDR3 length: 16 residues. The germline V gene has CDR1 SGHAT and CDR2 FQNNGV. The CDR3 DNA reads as TGTGCCAGCAGCTTAGATCCCGGGACAGGGTTCCACGAGCAGTACTTC. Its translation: CASSLDPGTGFHEQYF.

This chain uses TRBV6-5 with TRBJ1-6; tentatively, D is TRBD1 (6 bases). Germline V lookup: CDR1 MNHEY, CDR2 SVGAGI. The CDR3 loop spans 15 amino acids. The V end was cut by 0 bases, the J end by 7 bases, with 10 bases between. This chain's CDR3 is CASSYSRGKNSPLHF. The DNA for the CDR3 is TGTGCCAGCAGTTACTCAAGGGGGAAGAATTCACCCCTCCACTTT.

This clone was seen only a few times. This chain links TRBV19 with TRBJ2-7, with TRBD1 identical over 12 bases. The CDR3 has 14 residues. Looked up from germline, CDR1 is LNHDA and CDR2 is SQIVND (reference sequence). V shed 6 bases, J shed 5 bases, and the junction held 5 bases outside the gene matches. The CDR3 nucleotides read TGTGCCAGTAGGAGGGACAGGGGGCGGGACGAGCAGTACTTC. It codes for CASRRDRGRDEQYF.

CDR3 nucleotide sequence: TGTGCCAGCAGTTCCGGGACACGACTCTACGAGCAGTACTTC. Protein product: CASSSGTRLYEQYF. The V call is TRBV6-6, the J call TRBJ2-7; D perhaps matches TRBD1 (6 bases). Between the trimmed V and J ends, which lost 4 bases and 3 bases, there was a span of 13 bases. The CDR3 has 14 amino acids. Germline V gene lookup returns CDR1 MNHNY and CDR2 SVGAGI (reference sequence).